A selection of T cell receptor beta chains follows, all from one sample in a study of T cells in Graves' hyperthyroidism and ophthalmopathy. TCRdb called the multiplex PCR reads again in MiXCR, with one record for every CDR3 protein. The data hold around 690,000 distinct CDR3 sequences, with around 21% observed a single time. Sequencing was carried out using blood. Source of these receptors: a young man with Graves' ophthalmopathy. Each CDR3 is given without its conserved first and last residue. Each record gives: V gene, CDR3 protein.

TRBV6-2/TRBV6-3 ASSSFPRGQRETQY
TRBV28 ASSPTGGAYNEQF
TRBV7-8 ASSLMGRGLGETQY
TRBV2 ASSGTDSGNTIY
TRBV25-1 ASSGPQGAYQETQY
TRBV10-3 ATLGTSGTRPAYEQY
TRBV11-3 ASSANGEVMNTEAF
TRBV12-3/TRBV12-4 ASTKGAGVNTEAF
TRBV11-2 ASSYYTASNTEAF
TRBV6-2/TRBV6-3 ASSASSSTGTQY
TRBV28 ASKEGGRTGELF
TRBV7-9 ASSYGTGRNYGYT
TRBV3-1 ASSQRPGVLTDTQY
TRBV12-5 ASGLGAPYNEQF
TRBV12-3/TRBV12-4 ASSFAQDTEAF
TRBV4-1 ASSQVRGWEQY
TRBV11-2 ASSPDRDNYGYT
TRBV12-3/TRBV12-4 ASSLASPGADTQY
TRBV6-4 ARAGRKAF
TRBV2 ASKRERDRQPGTQY
TRBV29-1 SVGTLEAF
TRBV7-8 ASSLDAVRAKNIQY
TRBV27 ASSKQGAQNEQF
TRBV7-3 ASSSLIQGAFYEQY
TRBV4-1 ASSRGTAEGPQH
TRBV9 ASSSNRPPLH
TRBV27 ASSLTAGRYEQY
TRBV20-1 SAKGQDSTDTQY
TRBV5-5 ASSLPSMNTEAF
TRBV3-1 ASSQVTSGRRETQY
TRBV9 ASSLTATGGETQY
TRBV6-2/TRBV6-3 ASGPLNTGELF
TRBV14 ASPLGTGGAYEQY
TRBV12-3/TRBV12-4 ASSYVATNEKLF
TRBV28 ASSSPMTGGPYNEQF
TRBV30 AWSPTRGFLSGANVLT
TRBV28 ASSSGGYNQPQH
TRBV2 ASSGVSGEAF
TRBV12-3/TRBV12-4 ASSLGGSGYT
TRBV7-9 ASSKSWTGTYEQY
TRBV7-9 ASRGGRFTQY
TRBV7-2 ASSPLDRENTEAF
TRBV19 ASSPSPNYGYT
TRBV20-1 SGGGLKNIQY